This T cell receptor (beta chain) derives from a study of blood T cell repertoires in COVID-19. V dropped 5 bases and J dropped 7; count of bases not matched to a gene: 12. CDR3 length: 16 amino acids. Germline values: CDR1 MDHEN, CDR2 SYDVKM. This table comes from immunoSEQ multiplex PCR, and its TCRdb copy is limited to in-frame clones, with some not included. Of roughly 150,000 clones detected, approximately 90% appear once; the ten largest clones hold more than 5%. The chain uses TRBV28 and TRBJ2-1; 9 bases are shared with TRBD1. The sequence was obtained from a human donor in a cohort sampled during active COVID-19. The sample was peripheral blood. The CDR3 DNA is TGTGCCAGCAGTGGGATGTGGACAGGGGCTTCTAATGAGCAGTTCTTC. Its translation: CASSGMWTGASNEQFF.